Below are 24 T cell receptor beta chains sequenced from a single sample in a study of T-cell reconstitution after alpha-beta-depleted transplantation in children. A TCRbeta library incorporating unique molecular identifiers was prepared. TCRdb reprocessed the PCR reads with MiXCR, giving one entry per CDR3 protein. The sample lists 90,000 to 130,000 distinct CDR3 sequences, around a tenth occurring once. The specimen comprised PBMCs, sampled before TCRalphabeta/CD19-depleted stem cell transplant. All receptors derive from a boy under 10 years old with acute lymphoblastic leukemia, due to receive a stem cell transplant.

This clonotype was detected a few times. The chain has TRBV2 and TRBJ1-1; the match to TRBD1 covers 8 bases. This CDR3 has 14 amino acids. Germline values: CDR1 SNHLY, CDR2 FYNNEI. V shed 5 bases and J 2 bases; nucleotides not matched to a gene: 4. CDR3 nucleotides: TGTGCCAGCAGTCGACAGGGGATCAACACTGAAGCTTTCTTT. Its translation is CASSRQGINTEAFF.

CDR3: CSARRKAGPAGELFF. CDR3 coding DNA: TGCAGTGCTAGGCGAAAAGCGGGACCTGCCGGGGAGCTGTTTTTT. The chain combines TRBV20-1 with TRBJ2-2, with 7 bases identical to TRBD2. The length of the CDR3 is 15 residues. Germline trimming cut 3 bases from V and 6 bases from J; bases unmatched to any gene: 10. Germline V CDR1 and CDR2: DFQATT, SNEGSKA (reference sequence).

This clonotype was counted only a few times. The chain is built from TRBV5-1 and TRBJ2-3, with D perhaps being TRBD1 or TRBD2 (6 bases each). CDR1 and CDR2 (germline): SGHRS, YFSETQ. Trimming shortened V by 0 bases and J by 6 bases, and 14 bases separated the two germline ends. There are 15 residues in the CDR3. This chain's CDR3 is CASSLAGAPGDTQYF. For the CDR3, the DNA is TGCGCCAGCAGCTTGGCGGGGGCGCCGGGGGATACGCAGTATTTT.

This clonotype was counted a few times. This chain connects TRBV2 to TRBJ1-2; D gene ambiguous. Germline values: CDR1 SNHLY, CDR2 FYNNEI. V lost 3 bases, J lost 0 bases, and 8 bases lay in between. The length of the CDR3 is 14 residues. In nucleotides, the CDR3 is TGTGCCAGCAGTGAGGAGGGCACTAACTATGGCTACACCTTC. Residues: CASSEEGTNYGYTF.

This clonotype was found many times. The chain has TRBV7-6 and TRBJ1-2; 10 bases agree with TRBD1. This CDR3 is built from 14 residues. V gave up 0 bases and J gave up 8 bases; unmatched junction bases: 3. CDR1 SGHVS and CDR2 FNYEAQ come from the germline V gene. CDR3 DNA: TGTGCCAGCAGCTTAGCGACAGGGGGCGTGGGCTACACCTTC. It codes for CASSLATGGVGYTF.

This clonotype was observed at least ten times. This chain links TRBV20-1 with TRBJ2-5, with D maybe TRBD1 (6 bases). Looked up from germline, CDR1 is DFQATT and CDR2 is SNEGSKA (reference sequence). V was cut by 7 bases and J by 1 base, with 13 bases left in between. The CDR3 is 13 amino acids. CDR3 DNA: TGCAGTGGACTCGGACAGCTCCAAGAGACCCAGTACTTC. Translated, it gives CSGLGQLQETQYF.

This clonotype was detected many times. The gene calls are TRBV12-3 or TRBV12-4 and TRBJ2-2; D is unclear. The CDR3 extends over 15 amino acids. Trimming removed 2 bases at V and 3 bases at J, with 10 bases between. The CDR3 reads CASSLKAPDTGELFF. In DNA, the CDR3 is TGTGCCAGCAGTTTAAAAGCCCCCGACACCGGGGAGCTGTTTTTT.

As to this clonotype: A read error may explain this, as a much larger clone is one base away. Because the CDR3 is missing its conserved closing phenylalanine or tryptophan, this is likely a read error. V and J are TRBV5-1 and TRBJ2-1, with 8 bases aligning to TRBD1. V shed 5 bases, J shed 6 bases, and the junction held 7 bases outside the gene matches. Germline values: CDR1 SGHRS, CDR2 YFSETQ. This CDR3 contains 14 residues. This chain's CDR3 is CASSPGTGGNEQFL. CDR3 in DNA: TGCGCCAGCAGTCCCGGGACAGGTGGCAATGAGCAGTTCCTC.

This clonotype was seen only a few times. J is TRBJ2-3 and V is TRBV11-2, with D perhaps assigned TRBD1 or TRBD2 (6 bases each). The CDR3 is 16 residues long. V gave up 2 bases and J gave up 7 bases, with 19 bases separating them. CDR1 and CDR2 from the germline V gene are SGHAT and FQNNGV. The CDR3, as DNA: TGTGCCAGCAGCTTACCGTGGACGGTGGGGGGCAATACGCAGTATTTT. Residues: CASSLPWTVGGNTQYF.

This clonotype was seen a few times. This chain uses TRBV5-1 with TRBJ2-1; 9 bases fit TRBD2. The CDR3 is 16 amino acids. From germline, CDR1 is SGHRS and CDR2 YFSETQ. After removal of 2 bases from V and 4 bases from J, the junction contained 7 bases not matched to a gene. As DNA, the CDR3 is TGCGCCAGCAGCTTACAGGGCGGGAGGGCATACAATGAGCAGTTCTTC. Translated, it gives CASSLQGGRAYNEQFF.

This clonotype was seen at least ten times. The genes are TRBV5-1 and TRBJ1-3; 10 bases agree with TRBD1. There are 19 residues in the CDR3. The V segment lost 1 base and the J segment 1 base; nucleotides outside the gene matches: 11. Looked up from germline, CDR1 is SGHRS and CDR2 is YFSETQ. The CDR3 bases are TGCGCCAGCAGCTTGTACGGCGATAGACAGGGGGCGTCTGGAAACACCATATATTTT. It specifies CASSLYGDRQGASGNTIYF.

This clonotype showed up just a few times. The genes are TRBV6-1 and TRBJ2-1, with a tentative D call TRBD2 (6 bases). Germline CDR1 MNHNS, CDR2 SASEGT. Trimming took 7 bases from V and 6 from J, leaving 13 bases between them. The CDR3 is 13 amino acids. The CDR3 nucleotides read TGTGCCAGCACCCCCCGGGACTCCAATGAGCAGTTCTTC. This sequence encodes CASTPRDSNEQFF.

Ten or more counts support this clonotype. In nucleotides, the CDR3 is TGTGCCAGCAGCCACCGTACCGGGACAGGAAATCAGCCCCAGCATTTT. Its translation is CASSHRTGTGNQPQHF. J is TRBJ1-5 and V is TRBV6-5, with TRBD1 identical over 8 bases. CDR3 length: 16 residues. Looked up from germline, CDR1 is MNHEY and CDR2 is SVGAGI. V gave up 6 bases and J gave up 4 bases; unmatched junction bases: 11.

This clonotype was recorded at least ten times. V is TRBV5-1 and J is TRBJ2-5; TRBD2 might be the D (5 bases). CDR1 and CDR2 (germline): SGHRS, YFSETQ. The CDR3 totals 15 residues. V dropped 1 base and J dropped 0 bases, with 10 bases sitting between them. This CDR3 reads CASSLSVGDQETQYF. The CDR3 coding sequence is TGCGCCAGCAGCTTGAGTGTCGGGGACCAAGAGACCCAGTACTTC.

This clonotype was counted many times. The V gene is TRBV7-9, the J gene TRBJ2-7; D unresolved. Germline CDR1 is SEHNR and CDR2 is FQNEAQ (reference sequence). Trimming removed 10 bases from V and 7 bases from J, with 14 bases in between. The CDR3 runs to 11 residues. Here the CDR3 DNA reads TGTGCCACCGACAAAGGACCGGAGCAGTACTTC. It translates to CATDKGPEQYF.

This clonotype was found many times. This chain connects TRBV7-9 to TRBJ2-7; D uncertain. This CDR3 has 13 residues. CDR1 and CDR2 (germline): SEHNR, FQNEAQ (reference sequence). Trimming left V 4 bases short and J 2 bases short, with 9 bases between. The CDR3 sequence: CASSSTDAYEQYF. Written as DNA, the CDR3 is TGTGCCAGCAGCTCGACGGATGCCTACGAGCAGTACTTC. The whole variable domain, filled in from reference TRBV7-9 and TRBJ2-7, reads DTGVSQNPRHKITKRGQNVTFRCDPISEHNRLYWYRQTLGQGPEFLTYFQNEAQLEKSRLLSDRFSAERPKGSFSTLEIQRTEQGDSAMYLCASSSTDAYEQYFGPGTRLTVT.

This clonotype was recorded a few times. The V gene is TRBV20-1, the J gene TRBJ1-1; D gene unclear. The CDR3 runs 11 residues. The V end lost 6 bases, the J end lost 4 bases, and 9 bases lay between the germline ends. Germline V gene sequence: CDR1 DFQATT, CDR2 SNEGSKA (reference sequence). CDR3 sequence reads: CSAPRVTEAFF. CDR3 coding DNA: TGCAGTGCCCCACGGGTCACTGAAGCTTTCTTT.

The chain is built from TRBV20-1 and TRBJ2-2; the match to TRBD2 covers 13 bases. The junction had 6 bases not matched to a gene; V was cut back by 2 bases and J by 6 bases. From germline, CDR1 is DFQATT and CDR2 SNEGSKA (reference sequence). The length of the CDR3 is 16 residues. The CDR3 DNA follows: TGCAGTGCTAGAACTAGCGGGAGGGCCTTGGCCGGGGAGCTGTTTTTT. Residues: CSARTSGRALAGELFF.

About this clonotype itself: Possible read error: a much larger clone is one base away. The V call is TRBV4-2, the J call TRBJ2-6, with 15 bases lining up with TRBD2. CDR1 LGHNA and CDR2 YNFKEQ come from the germline V gene. The CDR3 has 23 amino acids. Here the CDR3 DNA reads TGTGCCAGCAGCCCCATCGTCGGACTAGCGGGAGGGCCTATGAGCTCTGGGGCCAACATCCTGACTTTC. Translating gives CASSPIVGLAGGPMSSGANILTF.

This clonotype was observed many times. The V call is TRBV14, the J call TRBJ2-1; D remains unclear. The CDR3 spans 11 residues. Germline assignment: CDR1 SGHDN and CDR2 FVKESK. Trimming took off 1 base at V and 10 bases at J, with 5 bases between the two ends. DNA of the CDR3: TGTGCCAGCAGCCAAGCGTGGGAGCAGTTCTTC. Protein sequence: CASSQAWEQFF.

This clonotype showed up many times. This chain joins TRBV20-1 and TRBJ2-5, with TRBD1 matching 12 bases. The CDR3 is made up of 15 amino acids. The germline CDR1 and CDR2 sequences are DFQATT and SNEGSKA (reference sequence). After removal of 6 bases from V and 7 bases from J, the junction contained 12 bases not matched to a gene. The CDR3 protein is CSASGRDRGRGTQYF. CDR3 nucleotides: TGCAGTGCCAGCGGGCGGGACAGGGGGCGGGGGACCCAGTACTTC.

This clonotype was counted many times. The rearrangement links TRBV5-1 to TRBJ2-7; 12 bases match TRBD1. Germline assignment: CDR1 SGHRS and CDR2 YFSETQ. CDR3 length: 15 residues. V lost 4 bases, J lost 4 bases, and 6 bases stayed unmatched. Written as DNA, the CDR3 is TGCGCCAGCAGCACGGGACAGGGGGCGATTTACGAGCAGTACTTC. The encoded protein is CASSTGQGAIYEQYF.

This clonotype was recorded a few times. This sequence joins TRBV7-3 and TRBJ1-2, with D tentatively TRBD1 (6 bases). Germline V gives CDR1 SGHTA, CDR2 FQGTGA. This CDR3 comprises 14 residues. V gave up 6 bases and J gave up 8 bases, with 19 bases separating them. The CDR3, as DNA: TGTGCCAGCAGGCCGGGGGCAGCCTATGGGGGCTACACCTTC. Translating it yields CASRPGAAYGGYTF. Filled out from reference TRBV7-3 and TRBJ1-2, the complete variable domain reads GAGVSQTPSNKVTEKGKYVELRCDPISGHTALYWYRQSLGQGPEFLIYFQGTGAADDSGLPNDRFFAVRPEGSVSTLKIQRTERGDSAVYLCASRPGAAYGGYTFGSGTRLTVV.

This clonotype was seen more than once but under ten times. This rearrangement joins TRBV5-1 to TRBJ2-3; tentatively, D is TRBD1 (6 bases). The length of the CDR3 is 14 residues. CDR1 and CDR2 (germline): SGHRS, YFSETQ. V lost 5 bases and J lost 3, with 13 bases in between. The CDR3, as DNA: TGCGCCAGCAGACCAGGGGCAGTGACAGATACGCAGTATTTT. This translates into CASRPGAVTDTQYF. Using reference TRBV5-1 and TRBJ2-3 for the parts outside the CDR3, the full variable domain is KAGVTQTPRYLIKTRGQQVTLSCSPISGHRSVSWYQQTPGQGLQFLFEYFSETQRNKGNFPGRFSGRQFSNSRSEMNVSTLELGDSALYLCASRPGAVTDTQYFGPGTRLTVL.